The 21 T cell receptor beta chains below were found in one sample sequenced in a study of shared clonotypes between healthy human individuals. The table came from immunoSEQ multiplex PCR; TCRdb's copy has only in-frame clones and leaves some out. This table holds roughly 640,000 clones, approximately 74% found once. Sequencing used memory CD4+ T cells sorted from blood. As for subset: CD45RA-negative fraction. The receptor source for this set is a woman aged 25 to 45 in good health.

The chain joins TRBV29-1 to TRBJ1-1; perhaps TRBD1 as D (5 bases). Trimming pared 4 bases from V and 0 bases from J, leaving 12 bases between. Per germline, CDR1 SQVTM and CDR2 ANQGSEA. The CDR3 loop spans 14 amino acids. CDR3: CSVALTEMNTEAFF. DNA of the CDR3: TGCAGCGTTGCGCTGACAGAAATGAACACTGAAGCTTTCTTT.

V gene TRBV28 combines with J gene TRBJ1-2; 10 bases align to TRBD1. CDR3 length equals 16 residues. Unmatched junction bases numbered 4, after V lost 0 bases and J lost 3 bases. CDR1 and CDR2 (germline): MDHEN, SYDVKM. The CDR3 sequence is CASSLWGQGRDYGYTF. In nucleotides, the CDR3 is TGTGCCAGCAGTTTATGGGGACAGGGGAGGGACTATGGCTACACCTTC.

V usage is TRBV28 and J usage is TRBJ2-7; D possibly corresponds to TRBD2 (5 bases). The CDR3 has 11 residues. V was cut by 2 bases and J by 7 bases, with 6 bases left in between. CDR1 MDHEN and CDR2 SYDVKM come from the germline V gene. This CDR3 is CASSLPGEQYF. The CDR3 coding sequence is TGTGCCAGCAGTTTACCGGGAGAGCAGTACTTC.

The chain has TRBV27 and TRBJ2-5, with 12 bases fitting TRBD1. Germline CDR1 reads MNHEY; CDR2 reads SMNVEV (reference sequence). The CDR3 totals 15 residues. With 4 bases clipped from V and 5 bases from J, the junction kept 5 bases outside the gene matches. For the CDR3, the DNA is TGTGCCAGCAGTTCCGGGACAGGGGGCGCGGAGACCCAGTACTTC. Translated, it gives CASSSGTGGAETQYF.

Turning to this clone: This sample also contains other DNA sequences that code for the same CDR3. This rearrangement joins TRBV18 to TRBJ1-5; TRBD1 aligns across 7 bases. The trim removed 4 bases at V and 6 bases at J, leaving 3 bases unmatched. In germline, CDR1 is KGHSH, CDR2 LQKENI. The CDR3 has 13 residues. The CDR3 loop is CASSQGAGQPQHF. The CDR3 DNA reads TGTGCCAGCTCACAGGGGGCTGGTCAGCCCCAGCATTTT.

V is TRBV19 and J is TRBJ2-6; D not certain. From germline, CDR1 is LNHDA and CDR2 SQIVND (reference sequence). Deletions cut 3 bases from V and 2 bases from J, with 8 bases between. The CDR3 runs to 15 residues. The CDR3 reads CASSIRRTGANVLTF. The CDR3 DNA is TGTGCCAGTAGTATTCGCAGGACTGGGGCCAACGTCCTGACTTTC. Variable domain in full (rest from reference TRBV19 and TRBJ2-6): DGGITQSPKYLFRKEGQNVTLSCEQNLNHDAMYWYRQDPGQGLRLIYYSQIVNDFQKGDIAEGYSVSREKKESFPLTVTSAQKNPTAFYLCASSIRRTGANVLTFGAGSRLTVL.

The chain combines TRBV28 with TRBJ2-3, with D perhaps matching TRBD2 (5 bases). Per germline, CDR1 MDHEN and CDR2 SYDVKM. Trimming cost V 2 bases and J 3 bases, with 9 bases left between them. The CDR3 has 14 amino acids. Written as DNA, the CDR3 is TGTGCCAGCAGTTTAATGCGGAGGACAGATACGCAGTATTTT. Residues: CASSLMRRTDTQYF.

The sample holds many counts of this clone. The rearrangement joins TRBV2 to TRBJ1-4; 10 bases agree with TRBD1. With V trimmed by 6 bases and J by 6 bases, 7 bases remained unmatched. This CDR3 comprises 15 residues. Germline values: CDR1 SNHLY, CDR2 FYNNEI. CDR3 amino acids: CASRLPGQGYEKLFF. In nucleotides, the CDR3 is TGTGCCAGCAGGTTACCGGGACAGGGGTATGAAAAACTGTTTTTT.

This clone came up a few times. An end of the junction does not agree with germline; a read error may underlie this. This chain uses TRBV2 with TRBJ2-7, with D unclear. CDR1 and CDR2 (germline): SNHLY, FYNNEI. The CDR3 is made up of 12 amino acids. CDR3 sequence reads: CASSEGGYGQYF. CDR3 coding DNA: TGTGCCAGCAGTGAGGGCGGATACGGGCAGTACTTC.

The rearrangement uses TRBV10-3 and TRBJ1-2; TRBD1 is a possible D gene (5 bases). The germline V and J ends were trimmed by 2 bases and 6 bases, with 13 bases remaining between them. Germline lookup yields CDR1 ENHRY and CDR2 SYGVKD. This CDR3 comprises 14 residues. This CDR3 reads CAISEREGWDGYTF. DNA for the CDR3: TGTGCCATCAGTGAGAGAGAGGGGTGGGATGGCTACACCTTC.

This clone was detected a few times. The chain joins TRBV7-8 to TRBJ2-7, with no clear D. Trimming left V 5 bases short and J 8 bases short, with 10 bases between. The CDR3 contains 11 residues. CDR1 and CDR2 from the germline V gene are SGHVS and FQNEAQ. The CDR3 region has the DNA TGTGCCAGCAGCATAGGGTCCCAGCAGTACTTC. The encoded protein is CASSIGSQQYF.

The chain carries TRBV2 and TRBJ1-6, with 9 bases lining up with TRBD1. Germline lookup yields CDR1 SNHLY and CDR2 FYNNEI. The CDR3 is made up of 14 amino acids. V lost 10 bases, J lost 8 bases, and 9 bases stayed unmatched. DNA of the CDR3: TGTGCCAACACCCGGGACAGGGTAGATTCACCCCTCCACTTT. It translates to CANTRDRVDSPLHF.

The chain carries TRBV28 and TRBJ2-3; a weak D match, TRBD2 (7 bases). Trimming shortened V by 7 bases and J by 1 base, and 15 bases separated the two germline ends. Germline V CDR1 and CDR2: MDHEN, SYDVKM. The CDR3 has 15 amino acids. As DNA, the CDR3 is TGTGCCAGCAACAAGGCGGGGGCGGGCACAGATACGCAGTATTTT. This translates into CASNKAGAGTDTQYF. The variable domain in full, completed from reference TRBV28 and TRBJ2-3, reads DVKVTQSSRYLVKRTGEKVFLECVQDMDHENMFWYRQDPGLGLRLIYFSYDVKMKEKGDIPEGYSVSREKKERFSLILESASTNQTSMYLCASNKAGAGTDTQYFGPGTRLTVL.

The chain is built from TRBV6-1 and TRBJ1-1; a weak D match, TRBD1 (6 bases). The CDR3 totals 15 residues. CDR1 is MNHNS and CDR2 is SASEGT in the germline V gene. The V end was cut by 5 bases, the J end by 5 bases, with 18 bases between. The CDR3 reads CASSNDRISKTEAFF. The CDR3 DNA is TGTGCCAGCAGTAACGACAGGATTTCTAAGACTGAAGCTTTCTTT.

The gene calls are TRBV4-2 and TRBJ2-3; weak D call: TRBD2 (5 bases). Germline lookup yields CDR1 LGHNA and CDR2 YNFKEQ. The V end was cut by 0 bases, the J end by 3 bases, with 7 bases between. The CDR3 contains 14 residues. CDR3: CASSQDTGTDTQYF. The CDR3 region has the DNA TGTGCCAGCAGCCAAGATACGGGGACAGATACGCAGTATTTT.

There are a few counts of this clone. This CDR3 is also generated by other DNA sequences in the sample. The genes are TRBV11-2 and TRBJ2-7, with D tentatively TRBD1 (5 bases). Per the germline V gene, CDR1 is SGHAT and CDR2 is FQNNGV. Trimming stripped 1 base from V and 4 bases from J, with 11 bases between. The length of the CDR3 is 14 residues. CDR3 sequence reads: CASSLGQGPYEQYF. The CDR3 DNA reads TGTGCCAGCAGCTTAGGGCAGGGCCCTTACGAGCAGTACTTC.

This clone has more than one count but fewer than ten. This same CDR3 is encoded by further DNA sequences in the sample. This chain joins TRBV5-1 and TRBJ2-2, with D possibly TRBD2 on 6 matching bases. The CDR3 spans 14 residues. The V gene lost 2 bases and the J gene lost 2 bases, with 7 bases spanning the gap. From germline, CDR1 is SGHRS and CDR2 YFSETQ. The CDR3 nucleotides read TGCGCCAGCAGCTTCGGGGGTAACACCGGGGAGCTGTTTTTT. Translating it yields CASSFGGNTGELFF.

This rearrangement joins TRBV27 to TRBJ2-5; D remains unclear. CDR1 and CDR2 (germline): MNHEY, SMNVEV (reference sequence). Trimming took off 5 bases at V and 1 base at J, with 8 bases between the two ends. This CDR3 contains 13 residues. CDR3 sequence reads: CASSPRSQETQYF. The CDR3 nucleotides read TGTGCCAGCAGTCCCAGATCCCAAGAGACCCAGTACTTC.

The chain joins TRBV13 to TRBJ2-2, with 10 bases lining up with TRBD2. Per the germline V gene, CDR1 is PRHDT and CDR2 is FYEKMQ (reference sequence). With V trimmed by 4 bases and J by 1 base, 18 bases remained unmatched. The CDR3 is 21 residues long. DNA for the CDR3: TGTGCCAGCAGCTACACACCGAGGAGCGGGAGGGCCCTGGGGAACACCGGGGAGCTGTTTTTT. Translating it yields CASSYTPRSGRALGNTGELFF.

In its sample, this clone was seen once. The chain uses TRBV2 and TRBJ2-7; possibly TRBD1 for D (6 bases). Trimming cost V 8 bases and J 2 bases, with 16 bases left between them. The CDR3 has 14 amino acids. Germline assignment: CDR1 SNHLY and CDR2 FYNNEI. The CDR3 DNA is TGTGCCAGCCGCCGGGACACAACTGCCTACGAGCAGTACTTC. Amino acid sequence: CASRRDTTAYEQYF.

The J gene is TRBJ2-7, the V gene TRBV28, with D possibly TRBD2 on 6 matching bases. Germline lookup yields CDR1 MDHEN and CDR2 SYDVKM. The length of the CDR3 is 15 residues. V was trimmed by 3 bases and J by 5 bases, leaving 17 bases between them. The DNA for the CDR3 is TGTGCCAGCAGTTTTACGGGACTGGGAAGCCACGAGCAGTACTTC. This encodes CASSFTGLGSHEQYF.